This TCR beta chain was identified in a study of shared clonotypes between healthy human individuals. Study summary: Donor ages ranged 18 to 49 years: a couple of women, a few men.

Study conclusions and caveats: Naive CD4 clonotypes overlapped across a few donors at roughly 5.1%.

V lost 1 base, J lost 12 bases, and 6 bases lay in between. The CDR3 loop spans 10 amino acids. CDR1 and CDR2 (germline): SNHLY, FYNNEI. Concerning this clone itself: Its specificity is unknown.

Method: immunoSEQ multiplex PCR; TCRdb's copy keeps in-frame clones and lacks some. This table has over 850,000 clones, around 82% appearing once. The rearrangement links TRBV2 to TRBJ1-1, with D unclear. Sample: memory CD4+ T cells from PBMCs. This sample's subset: CD45RA-negative fraction. This sequence was found in a man younger than 35 in good health. Some clones in this sample may be carry-over from other donors' samples. The CDR3: CASSEVESFF. The CDR3 DNA is TGTGCCAGCAGTGAAGTCGAATCTTTCTTT.